One sample yielded the 24 T cell receptor beta chains listed below, sequenced in a study of control samples from healthy donors and cancer patients. Clones were sequenced by immunoSEQ multiplex PCR, and TCRdb holds only the in-frame ones, with some missing. The table records roughly 41,000 clones, 90% to 95% of them present only once. The sequencing input was blood. These TCRs come from a man aged 60 to 69 in good health.

The genes are TRBV6-5 and TRBJ2-1; either TRBD1 or TRBD2 may supply D (5 bases each). The V gene lost 4 bases and the J gene lost 4 bases, with 8 bases spanning the gap. Germline V gene sequence: CDR1 MNHEY, CDR2 SVGAGI. The CDR3 is made up of 13 amino acids. The CDR3 loop is CASSSGLYNEQFF. CDR3 coding DNA: TGTGCCAGCAGTTCGGGGCTTTACAATGAGCAGTTCTTC.

The V and J genes are TRBV19 and TRBJ2-7, with D perhaps TRBD1 or TRBD2 (5 bases each). Germline values: CDR1 LNHDA, CDR2 SQIVND (reference sequence). The CDR3 is 15 amino acids. V was cut by 6 bases and J by 7 bases, with 22 bases left in between. CDR3 sequence: CASRVQGTLRGEQYF. CDR3 sequence (DNA): TGTGCCAGTAGGGTGCAGGGAACCCTACGCGGGGAGCAGTACTTC.

This sequence joins TRBV5-1 and TRBJ1-3; no firm D call. This CDR3 region has 17 residues. Germline CDR1 and CDR2: SGHRS and YFSETQ. V lost 0 bases and J 0 bases, leaving 13 bases between the germline ends. CDR3 sequence (DNA): TGCGCCAGCAGCTTGGCCAGCGGCAGCTTCTCTGGAAACACCATATATTTT. Encoded protein: CASSLASGSFSGNTIYF.

V is TRBV2 and J is TRBJ1-3, with unresolved D. The V gene lost 4 bases and the J gene lost 6 bases, with 10 bases spanning the gap. This CDR3 contains 13 residues. Germline-derived CDR1 and CDR2 are SNHLY and FYNNEI. The CDR3 DNA follows: TGTGCCAGCAGTGTAGCGCAGCAAAACACCATATATTTT. Translating gives CASSVAQQNTIYF.

The rearrangement joins TRBV5-6 to TRBJ2-7; 9 positions agree with TRBD1. Germline CDR1 reads SGHDT; CDR2 reads YYEEEE. CDR3 size: 16 residues. With V trimmed by 1 base and J by 3 bases, 8 bases remained unmatched. Here the CDR3 reads CASSLLPGQGIYEQYF. As DNA, the CDR3 is TGTGCCAGCAGCTTGTTGCCCGGACAGGGGATCTACGAGCAGTACTTC. The entire variable domain, with the rest obtained from reference TRBV5-6 and TRBJ2-7, is as follows: DAGVTQSPTHLIKTRGQQVTLRCSPKSGHDTVSWYQQALGQGPQFIFQYYEEEERQRGNFPDRFSGHQFPNYSSELNVNALLLGDSALYLCASSLLPGQGIYEQYFGPGTRLTVT.

The chain employs TRBV19 and TRBJ2-4; D may be TRBD1 (7 bases). Trimming pared 3 bases from V and 0 bases from J, leaving 21 bases between. The CDR3 contains 19 residues. The V gene's germline CDR1 is LNHDA and CDR2 SQIVND (reference sequence). CDR3 residues: CASSMAGQMSRLAKNIQYF. The CDR3 DNA follows: TGTGCCAGTAGTATGGCGGGACAGATGAGCCGGTTAGCCAAAAACATTCAGTACTTC.

This sequence joins TRBV7-9 and TRBJ2-1; tentative D call: TRBD2 (5 bases). The germline CDR1 and CDR2 sequences are SEHNR and FQNEAQ (reference sequence). V gave up 1 base and J gave up 9 bases, with 13 bases separating them. The CDR3 length is 14 residues. The CDR3, as DNA: TGTGCCAGCAGCTTAGTGCACGCGGGCGTTGAGCAGTTCTTC. This gives the protein CASSLVHAGVEQFF.

This sequence joins TRBV3-1 (or the pseudogene TRBV3-2) and TRBJ2-7, with D possibly being TRBD1 (6 bases). The CDR3 spans 14 residues. V lost 1 base and J 2 bases, leaving 9 bases between the germline ends. Germline-derived CDR1 and CDR2 are LGHDT and YNNKEL (reference sequence). CDR3 sequence reads: CASSQVNRAYEQYF. The CDR3 DNA sequence: TGTGCCAGCAGCCAAGTCAACAGGGCCTACGAGCAGTACTTC.

The J gene is TRBJ2-2, the V gene TRBV7-9, with D maybe TRBD2 (6 bases). CDR1 SEHNR and CDR2 FQNEAQ come from the germline V gene (reference sequence). V was shortened by 3 bases and J by 3 bases, with 11 bases between the two germline ends. This CDR3 region has 15 residues. The CDR3 loop is CASSFRGDYTGELFF. As DNA, the CDR3 is TGTGCCAGCAGCTTCCGAGGGGACTACACCGGGGAGCTGTTTTTT.

The sample holds one count of this clone. This chain links TRBV3-1 (or the pseudogene TRBV3-2) with TRBJ2-1; 7 nucleotides line up with TRBD2. Germline V lookup: CDR1 LGHDT, CDR2 YNNKEL (reference sequence). This CDR3 is built from 14 residues. The ends lost 1 base at V and 3 bases at J; junction bases unmatched: 0. The CDR3: CASSQGGGYNEQFF. CDR3 nucleotides: TGTGCCAGCAGCCAAGGCGGGGGCTACAATGAGCAGTTCTTC.

The chain uses TRBV14 and TRBJ1-4; D call uncertain. V was shortened by 1 base and J by 6 bases, with 6 bases between the two germline ends. CDR3 length: 13 residues. Germline V gene sequence: CDR1 SGHDN, CDR2 FVKESK. In DNA form, the CDR3 reads TGTGCCAGCAGCCAAGGGGGTTATGAAAAACTGTTTTTT. Amino acids: CASSQGGYEKLFF. The variable domain in full, with the rest retrieved from reference TRBV14 and TRBJ1-4, is EAGVTQFPSHSVIEKGQTVTLRCDPISGHDNLYWYRRVMGKEIKFLLHFVKESKQDESGMPNNRFLAERTGGTYSTLKVQPAELEDSGVYFCASSQGGYEKLFFGSGTQLSVL.

The V gene is TRBV11-3, the J gene TRBJ1-1, with a weak D call TRBD1 (6 bases). Trimming removed 5 bases at V and 10 bases at J, with 23 bases between. The length of the CDR3 is 15 residues. The V gene's germline CDR1 is SGHNT and CDR2 YENEEA. This CDR3 is CASSPRSGTPLGAFF. CDR3 DNA sequence: TGTGCCAGCAGCCCAAGGTCCGGGACACCCCTCGGAGCTTTCTTT.

V gene TRBV11-2 combines with J gene TRBJ2-3, with D unresolved. V dropped 1 base and J dropped 6 bases, with 2 bases sitting between them. CDR3 length: 11 amino acids. CDR1 is SGHAT, CDR2 FQNNGV, per germline. The DNA of the CDR3 is TGTGCCAGCAGCTTAGCTGATACGCAGTATTTT. Residues: CASSLADTQYF.

The rearrangement uses TRBV19 and TRBJ1-2, with TRBD1 matching 7 bases. Germline CDR1 and CDR2: LNHDA and SQIVND (reference sequence). This CDR3 is 13 amino acids long. V dropped 9 bases and J dropped 1; count of bases not matched to a gene: 5. CDR3 coding DNA: TGTGCCAGCCGACAGGGAAATAACTATGGCTACACCTTC. Residues: CASRQGNNYGYTF.

The V and J genes are TRBV15 and TRBJ1-6; D gene ambiguous. The CDR3 has 17 residues. Trimming pared 0 bases from V and 8 bases from J, leaving 17 bases between. Germline V gene sequence: CDR1 LNHNV, CDR2 YYDKDF (reference sequence). This chain's CDR3 is CATSRDRTKWSHSPLHF. CDR3 DNA: TGTGCCACCAGCAGAGATCGGACGAAGTGGAGCCATTCACCCCTCCACTTT.

The chain is built from TRBV28 and TRBJ1-5; a possible D gene is TRBD1 (6 bases). The CDR3 covers 15 residues. Germline CDR1 is MDHEN and CDR2 is SYDVKM. With 5 bases removed from V and 5 bases from J, the gap between germline ends came to 16 bases. The CDR3: CASSTEQGYYQPQHF. The CDR3 DNA reads as TGTGCCAGCAGTACCGAACAGGGATATTATCAGCCCCAGCATTTT.

The chain links TRBV9 to TRBJ1-3; D is perhaps TRBD1 (5 bases). Germline CDR1 is SGDLS and CDR2 is YYNGEE. The CDR3 has 17 residues. V was trimmed by 2 bases and J by 4 bases, leaving 19 bases between them. The CDR3 coding sequence is TGTGCCAGCAGCGTGGGTGATCCTGGGGGGAGAGGAAACACCATATATTTT. It encodes CASSVGDPGGRGNTIYF.

V usage is TRBV11-2 and J usage is TRBJ2-1; perhaps TRBD1 as D (6 bases). The CDR3 runs 15 residues. Trimming took 6 bases from V and 8 from J, leaving 20 bases between them. Germline V gene data show CDR1 as SGHAT and CDR2 as FQNNGV. The CDR3 DNA reads TGTGCCAGCAGGAGGGGGTTCATTGGGGTGGATGAGCAGTTCTTC. It yields the protein CASRRGFIGVDEQFF.

The chain employs TRBV6-6 and TRBJ2-7, with a possible D match to TRBD1 (6 bases). Germline CDR1 is MNHNY and CDR2 is SVGAGI (reference sequence). This CDR3 comprises 14 residues. V gave up 6 bases and J gave up 3 bases, with 15 bases separating them. The CDR3, as DNA: TGTGCCAGCAGCGATACCCGACAGGACTACGAGCAGTACTTC. Residues: CASSDTRQDYEQYF.

The chain combines TRBV4-1 with TRBJ2-7; the D gene is possibly TRBD1 (6 bases). This CDR3 comprises 16 residues. Germline lookup yields CDR1 MGHRA and CDR2 YSYEKL. V dropped 0 bases and J dropped 4 bases, with 16 bases sitting between them. CDR3: CASSQEPQGRAYEQYF. CDR3 nucleotide sequence: TGCGCCAGCAGCCAAGAACCACAGGGACGAGCATACGAGCAGTACTTC.

The chain carries TRBV7-2 and TRBJ2-7; weak D call: TRBD2 (7 bases). Germline V gene sequence: CDR1 SGHTA, CDR2 FQGNSA. The CDR3 has 16 amino acids. The V and J ends lost 5 bases and 0 bases respectively, with 17 bases between them. The CDR3 loop is CASSAEGGGISYEQYF. The CDR3 DNA sequence: TGTGCCAGCAGCGCGGAAGGGGGGGGAATCTCCTACGAGCAGTACTTC. The full variable domain, completed using reference TRBV7-2 and TRBJ2-7, is GAGVSQSPSNKVTEKGKDVELRCDPISGHTALYWYRQSLGQGLEFLIYFQGNSAPDKSGLPSDRFSAERTGGSVSTLTIQRTQQEDSAVYLCASSAEGGGISYEQYFGPGTRLTVT.

The sample holds one count of this clone. The CDR3 reads CASETATAGDEQFF. In DNA form, the CDR3 reads TGTGCCAGTGAAACAGCTACCGCTGGCGATGAGCAGTTCTTC. The V and J genes are TRBV19 and TRBJ2-1, with unresolved D. Deletions cut 8 bases from V and 8 bases from J, with 19 bases between. Germline V gives CDR1 LNHDA, CDR2 SQIVND (reference sequence). The CDR3 sequence is 14 residues long.

The chain carries TRBV9 and TRBJ2-1; 11 bases align to TRBD2. Germline-derived CDR1 and CDR2 are SGDLS and YYNGEE. This CDR3 spans 15 amino acids. V lost 3 bases, J lost 2 bases, and 1 base stayed unmatched. The CDR3 loop is CASSAGLAAYNEQFF. The CDR3 DNA reads TGTGCCAGCAGCGCGGGACTAGCGGCCTACAATGAGCAGTTCTTC.

This rearrangement joins TRBV10-1 to TRBJ2-1; D uncertain. Germline CDR1 is WNHNN and CDR2 is SYGVQD (reference sequence). The CDR3 is 14 amino acids. V lost 0 bases to trimming and J lost 8 bases, with 11 bases between them. The CDR3 sequence is CASSESKPADEQFF. The DNA for the CDR3 is TGCGCCAGCAGTGAGTCGAAGCCCGCCGATGAGCAGTTCTTC.